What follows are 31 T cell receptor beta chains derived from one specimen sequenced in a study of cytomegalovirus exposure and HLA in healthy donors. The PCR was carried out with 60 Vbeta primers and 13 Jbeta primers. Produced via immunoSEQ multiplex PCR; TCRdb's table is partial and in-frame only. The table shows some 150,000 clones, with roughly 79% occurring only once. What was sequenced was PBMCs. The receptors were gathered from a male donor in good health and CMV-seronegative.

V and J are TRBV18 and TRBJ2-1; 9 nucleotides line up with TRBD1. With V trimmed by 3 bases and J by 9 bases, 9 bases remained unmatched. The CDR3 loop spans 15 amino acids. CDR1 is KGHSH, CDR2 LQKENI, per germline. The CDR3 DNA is TGTGCCAGCTCACCTCCGGGACAGGGTTTGGCTGAGCAGTTCTTC. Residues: CASSPPGQGLAEQFF.

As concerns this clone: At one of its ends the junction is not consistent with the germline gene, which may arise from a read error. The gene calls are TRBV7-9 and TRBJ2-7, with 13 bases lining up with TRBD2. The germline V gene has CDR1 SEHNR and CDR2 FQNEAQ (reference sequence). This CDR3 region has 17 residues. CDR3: CSSSLAGLAGISYEQYF. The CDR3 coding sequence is TGTTCCAGCAGCTTAGCGGGACTAGCGGGGATTTCCTACGAGCAGTACTTC. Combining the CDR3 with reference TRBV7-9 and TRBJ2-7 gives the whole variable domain DTGVSQNPRHKITKRGQNVTFRCDPISEHNRLYWYRQTLGQGPEFLTYFQNEAQLEKSRLLSDRFSAERPKGSFSTLEIQRTEQGDSAMYLCSSSLAGLAGISYEQYFGPGTRLTVT.

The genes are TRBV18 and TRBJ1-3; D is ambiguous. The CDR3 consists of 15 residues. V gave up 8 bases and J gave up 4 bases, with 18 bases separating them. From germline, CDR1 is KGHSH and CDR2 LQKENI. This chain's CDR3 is CASHLTLVAGNTIYF. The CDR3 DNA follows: TGTGCCAGCCACCTGACTTTGGTTGCGGGAAACACCATATATTTT.

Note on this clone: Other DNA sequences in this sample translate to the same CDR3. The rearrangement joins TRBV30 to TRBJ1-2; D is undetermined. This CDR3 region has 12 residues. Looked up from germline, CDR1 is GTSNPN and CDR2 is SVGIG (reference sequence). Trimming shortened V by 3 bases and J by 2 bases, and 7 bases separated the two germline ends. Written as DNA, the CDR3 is TGTGCCTGGAGAACGGGGAACTATGGCTACACCTTC. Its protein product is CAWRTGNYGYTF.

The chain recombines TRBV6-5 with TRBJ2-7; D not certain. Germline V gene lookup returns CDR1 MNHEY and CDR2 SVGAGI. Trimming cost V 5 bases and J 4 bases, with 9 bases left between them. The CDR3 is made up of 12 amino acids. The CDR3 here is CASSDWPYEQYF. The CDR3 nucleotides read TGTGCCAGCAGTGATTGGCCATACGAGCAGTACTTC.

The DNA of the CDR3 is TGTGCCAGCAGCCTAGTGGGTACGGCGAACACTGAAGCTTTCTTT. It yields the protein CASSLVGTANTEAFF. The V gene is TRBV28, the J gene TRBJ1-1; D is ambiguous. Per the germline V gene, CDR1 is MDHEN and CDR2 is SYDVKM. The CDR3 extends over 15 amino acids. V was clipped by 6 bases and J by 1 base, with 15 bases between them.

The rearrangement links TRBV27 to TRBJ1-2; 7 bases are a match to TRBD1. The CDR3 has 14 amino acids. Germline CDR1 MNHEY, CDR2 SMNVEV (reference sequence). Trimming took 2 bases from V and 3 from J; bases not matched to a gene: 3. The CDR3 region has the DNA TGTGCCAGCAGTTTAGAAGGGACAGACTATGGCTACACCTTC. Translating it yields CASSLEGTDYGYTF.

CDR3 region: CASSQDRGGGRNEQYF. The CDR3 nucleotides are TGCGCCAGCAGCCAAGATAGGGGCGGGGGGAGGAACGAGCAGTACTTC. The chain has TRBV4-1 and TRBJ2-7, with 8 bases aligning to TRBD2. CDR3 length: 16 amino acids. Germline V lookup: CDR1 MGHRA, CDR2 YSYEKL. V lost 0 bases and J lost 5; bases outside the gene matches: 9.

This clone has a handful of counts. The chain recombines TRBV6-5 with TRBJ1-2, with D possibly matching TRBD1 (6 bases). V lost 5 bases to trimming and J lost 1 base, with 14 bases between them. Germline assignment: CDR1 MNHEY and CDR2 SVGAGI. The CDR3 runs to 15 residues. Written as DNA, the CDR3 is TGTGCCAGCAGTCGCCTTTTGGACAGTAACTATGGCTACACCTTC. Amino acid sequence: CASSRLLDSNYGYTF.

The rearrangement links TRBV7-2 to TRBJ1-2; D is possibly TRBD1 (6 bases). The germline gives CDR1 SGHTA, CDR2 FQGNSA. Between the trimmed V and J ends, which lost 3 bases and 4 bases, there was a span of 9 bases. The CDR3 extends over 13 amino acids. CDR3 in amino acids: CASSFGQSYGYTF. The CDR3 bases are TGTGCCAGCAGCTTCGGACAGTCCTATGGCTACACCTTC.

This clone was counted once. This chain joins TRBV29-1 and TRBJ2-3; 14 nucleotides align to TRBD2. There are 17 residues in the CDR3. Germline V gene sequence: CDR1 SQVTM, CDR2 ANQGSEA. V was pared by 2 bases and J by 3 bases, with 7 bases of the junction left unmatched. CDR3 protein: CSVERGLAGAGTDTQYF. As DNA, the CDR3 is TGCAGCGTTGAACGGGGACTAGCGGGAGCCGGAACAGATACGCAGTATTTT.

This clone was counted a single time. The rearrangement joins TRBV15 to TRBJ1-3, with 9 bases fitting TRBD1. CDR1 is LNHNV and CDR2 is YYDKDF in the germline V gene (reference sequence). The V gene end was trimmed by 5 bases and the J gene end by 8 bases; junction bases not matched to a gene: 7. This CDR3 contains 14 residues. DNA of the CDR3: TGTGCCACCAGCCAAAGGACAGGGGAGGACACCATATATTTT. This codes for CATSQRTGEDTIYF.

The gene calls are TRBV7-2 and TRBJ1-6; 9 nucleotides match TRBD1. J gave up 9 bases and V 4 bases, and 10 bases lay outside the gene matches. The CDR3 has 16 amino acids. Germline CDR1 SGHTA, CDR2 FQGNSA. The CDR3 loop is CASSSFPTGGSSPLHF. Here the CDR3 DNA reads TGTGCCAGCAGCTCATTTCCGACAGGGGGGAGTTCACCCCTCCACTTT.

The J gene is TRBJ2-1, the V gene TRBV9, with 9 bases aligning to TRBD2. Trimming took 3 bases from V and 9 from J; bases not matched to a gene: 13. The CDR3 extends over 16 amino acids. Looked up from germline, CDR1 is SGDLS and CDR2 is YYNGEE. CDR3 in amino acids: CASSALSGSPPREQFF. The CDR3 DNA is TGTGCCAGCAGCGCCCTTAGCGGGAGCCCTCCTCGTGAGCAGTTCTTC.

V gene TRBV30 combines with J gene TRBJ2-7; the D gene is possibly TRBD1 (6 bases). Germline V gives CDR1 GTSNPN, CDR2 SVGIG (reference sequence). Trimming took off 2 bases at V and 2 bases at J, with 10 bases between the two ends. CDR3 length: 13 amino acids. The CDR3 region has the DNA TGTGCCTGGAGTTCAGGGGTTCCCTACGAGCAGTACTTC. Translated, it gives CAWSSGVPYEQYF.

The CDR3 spells CASSQVRDLGSEQYF. In DNA form, the CDR3 reads TGTGCCAGCAGCCAAGTAAGAGATTTAGGGAGCGAGCAGTACTTC. The chain has TRBV16 and TRBJ2-7, with D perhaps matching TRBD2 (5 bases). CDR1 is KGHSY and CDR2 is FQNENV in the germline V gene. Trimming cost V 2 bases and J 6 bases, with 17 bases left between them. CDR3 size: 15 residues.

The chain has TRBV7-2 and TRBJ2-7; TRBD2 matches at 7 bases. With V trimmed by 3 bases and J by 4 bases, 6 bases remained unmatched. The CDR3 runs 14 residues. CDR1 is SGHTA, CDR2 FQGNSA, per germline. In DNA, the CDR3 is TGTGCCAGCAGCTTGGAGGGAGGGCCTTACGAGCAGTACTTC. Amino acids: CASSLEGGPYEQYF.

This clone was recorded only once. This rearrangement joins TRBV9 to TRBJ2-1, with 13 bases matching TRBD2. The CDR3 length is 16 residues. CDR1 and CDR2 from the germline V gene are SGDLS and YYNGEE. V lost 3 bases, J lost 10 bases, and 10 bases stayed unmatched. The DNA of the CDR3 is TGTGCCAGCAGCGCGGACACCGGGACTAGCGGGGAGGAGCAGTTCTTC. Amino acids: CASSADTGTSGEEQFF.

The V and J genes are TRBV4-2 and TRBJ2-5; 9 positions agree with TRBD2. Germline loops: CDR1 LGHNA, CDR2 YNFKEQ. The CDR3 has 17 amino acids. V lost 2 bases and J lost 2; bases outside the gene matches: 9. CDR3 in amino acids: CASSQIGTSGLQETQYF. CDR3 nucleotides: TGTGCCAGCAGCCAAATCGGAACTAGCGGGCTTCAAGAGACCCAGTACTTC.

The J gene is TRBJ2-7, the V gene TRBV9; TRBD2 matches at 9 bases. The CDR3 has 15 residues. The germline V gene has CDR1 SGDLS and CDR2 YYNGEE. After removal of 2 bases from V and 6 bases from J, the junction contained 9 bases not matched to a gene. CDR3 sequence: CASSVSGTSPSEQYF. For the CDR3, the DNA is TGTGCCAGCAGCGTCTCCGGGACTAGCCCCTCCGAGCAGTACTTC.

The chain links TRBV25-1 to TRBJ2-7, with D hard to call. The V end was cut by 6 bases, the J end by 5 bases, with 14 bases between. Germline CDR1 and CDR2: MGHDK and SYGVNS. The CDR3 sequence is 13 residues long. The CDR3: CASSAPTRDEQYF. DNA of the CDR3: TGTGCCAGCAGCGCCCCCACCCGGGACGAGCAGTACTTC.

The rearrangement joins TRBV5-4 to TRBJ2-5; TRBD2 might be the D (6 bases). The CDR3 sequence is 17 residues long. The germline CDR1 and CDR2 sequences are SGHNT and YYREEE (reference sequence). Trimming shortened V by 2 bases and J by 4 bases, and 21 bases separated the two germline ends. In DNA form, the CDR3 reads TGTGCCAGCAGCTTCCCGGGACGAAACACGGAGGGAGAGACCCAGTACTTC. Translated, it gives CASSFPGRNTEGETQYF.

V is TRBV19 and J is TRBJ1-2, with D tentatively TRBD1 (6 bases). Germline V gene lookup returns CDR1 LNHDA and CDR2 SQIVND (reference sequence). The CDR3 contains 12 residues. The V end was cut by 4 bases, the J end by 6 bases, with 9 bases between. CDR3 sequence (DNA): TGTGCCAGTAGTAGACAGGTGCATGGCTACACCTTC. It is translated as CASSRQVHGYTF.

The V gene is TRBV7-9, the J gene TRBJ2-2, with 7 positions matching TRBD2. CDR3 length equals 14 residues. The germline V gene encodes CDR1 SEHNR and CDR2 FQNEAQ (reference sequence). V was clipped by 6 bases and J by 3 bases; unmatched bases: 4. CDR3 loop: CASRQGGYTGELFF. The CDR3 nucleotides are TGTGCCAGCAGGCAGGGAGGGTACACCGGGGAGCTGTTTTTT.

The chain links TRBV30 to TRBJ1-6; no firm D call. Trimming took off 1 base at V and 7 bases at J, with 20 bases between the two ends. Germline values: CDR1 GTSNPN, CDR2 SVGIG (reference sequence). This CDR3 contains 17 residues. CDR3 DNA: TGTGCCTGGAGTGGTCCGGGAACCCAATCACGGAATTCACCCCTCCACTTT. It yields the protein CAWSGPGTQSRNSPLHF.

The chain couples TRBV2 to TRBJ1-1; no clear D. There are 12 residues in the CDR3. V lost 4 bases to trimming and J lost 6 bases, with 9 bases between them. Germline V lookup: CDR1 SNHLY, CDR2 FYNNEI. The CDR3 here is CASSGNGAEAFF. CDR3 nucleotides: TGTGCCAGCAGTGGTAACGGAGCTGAAGCTTTCTTT.

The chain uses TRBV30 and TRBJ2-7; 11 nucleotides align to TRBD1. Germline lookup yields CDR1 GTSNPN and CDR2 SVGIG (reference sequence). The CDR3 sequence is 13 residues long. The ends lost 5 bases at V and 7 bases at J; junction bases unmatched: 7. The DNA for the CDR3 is TGTGCCTGGGGGTGGGGACAGGGGGGTGAGCAGTACTTC. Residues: CAWGWGQGGEQYF.

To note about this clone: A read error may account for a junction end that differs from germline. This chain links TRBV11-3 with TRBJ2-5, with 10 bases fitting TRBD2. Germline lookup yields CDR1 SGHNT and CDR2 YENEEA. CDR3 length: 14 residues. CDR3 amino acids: CASSLGLAGDRADF. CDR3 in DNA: TGTGCCAGCAGCTTAGGGCTAGCGGGGGACCGGGCGGACTTC.

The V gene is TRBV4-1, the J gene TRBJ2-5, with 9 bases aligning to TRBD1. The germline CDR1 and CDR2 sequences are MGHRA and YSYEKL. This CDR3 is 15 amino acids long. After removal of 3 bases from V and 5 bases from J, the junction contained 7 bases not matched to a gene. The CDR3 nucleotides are TGCGCCAGCAGCCATCCGTCCGGGACAGGGGAGACCCAGTACTTC. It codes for CASSHPSGTGETQYF.

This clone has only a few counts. The CDR3 coding sequence is TGTGCCAGCAGTGGGGACAGGGAGGGCGAGCAGTACTTC. It translates to CASSGDREGEQYF. The chain combines TRBV6-6 with TRBJ2-7, with 9 nucleotides matching TRBD1. The CDR3 totals 13 residues. Trimming removed 5 bases from V and 6 bases from J; junction bases left unmatched: 5. CDR1 and CDR2 from the germline V gene are MNHNY and SVGAGI (reference sequence).

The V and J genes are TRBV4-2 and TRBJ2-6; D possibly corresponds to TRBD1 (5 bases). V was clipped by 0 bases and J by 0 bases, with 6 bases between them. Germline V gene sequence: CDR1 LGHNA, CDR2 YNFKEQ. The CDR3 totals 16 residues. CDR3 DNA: TGTGCCAGCAGCCAAGATGACAGCTCTGGGGCCAACGTCCTGACTTTC. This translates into CASSQDDSSGANVLTF.